This T cell receptor beta chain appears in the sequencing data of a study of human T cells and chemical hapten exposure. Study at large: During the approximately 24-week study period, patients had diphenylcyclopropenone applied to the scalp every week. There were per-sample TCR yield variations, arising mainly from small pooled library volume differences.

MiXCR, applied by TCRdb to the RACE reads, yields one record per CDR3 protein. The sample lists some 81,000 distinct CDR3 sequences; approximately 10% were seen once. Time point of the sample: patch test 2, 6 weeks after DPC sensitization. Treatment defined: therapeutic diphenylcyclopropenone sensitization with weekly scalp DPC. The study drew its donors from alopecia patients who were 18 to 70 years old and suitable for DPC. The study's findings and limits: Expanded TCRs produced significantly more large CDR3 similarity clusters than controls did.

CDR1 is LGHNA and CDR2 is YSLEER in the germline V gene. The CDR3 is 15 amino acids. Trimming shortened V by 0 bases and J by 6 bases, and 12 bases separated the two germline ends. This clonotype was seen ten or more times. The antigen is not known. The sample here was whole blood, taken in connection with sensitization to the hapten diphenylcyclopropenone (DPC). The sequence was obtained from a man aged 18 to 29 with alopecia areata. Some clones in this sample may be carry-over from other donors' samples. The chain couples TRBV4-3 to TRBJ2-1; D possibly corresponds to TRBD2 (5 bases). DNA for the CDR3: TGCGCCAGCAGCCAAGAAACCTCCGGGGTCAATGAGCAGTTCTTC. As protein: CASSQETSGVNEQFF.